These 14 T cell receptor beta chains came from one sample sequenced in a study of radiotherapy plus CTLA-4 blockade in lung cancer. Here immunoSEQ multiplex PCR was the method, and the copy in TCRdb shows in-frame clones only, minus some. The repertoire holds about 76,000 clones, with 70% to 85% as singletons. The sample was peripheral blood, taken from a patient treated with radiotherapy plus ipilimumab. Receptor source: a human donor with non-small cell lung cancer who had stable disease on radiotherapy plus ipilimumab.

This chain connects TRBV4-1 to TRBJ1-1; no definite D call. Germline V gives CDR1 MGHRA, CDR2 YSYEKL. V was trimmed by 0 bases and J by 4 bases, leaving 9 bases between them. This CDR3 is 14 amino acids long. CDR3 sequence: CASSQERFVTEAFF. The CDR3 bases are TGCGCCAGCAGCCAAGAACGTTTCGTCACTGAAGCTTTCTTT.

In this sample, this clone turned up a few times. V gene TRBV18 combines with J gene TRBJ1-1, with a possible D match to TRBD1 (6 bases). Trimming cost V 4 bases and J 2 bases, with 11 bases left between them. Looked up from germline, CDR1 is KGHSH and CDR2 is LQKENI. This CDR3 has 14 amino acids. CDR3 sequence reads: CASSLGHGNTEAFF. In DNA, the CDR3 is TGTGCCAGCTCACTGGGACACGGAAACACTGAAGCTTTCTTT.

This chain joins TRBV7-6 and TRBJ2-7; 11 positions agree with TRBD1. This CDR3 has 15 amino acids. V lost 5 bases, J lost 3 bases, and 6 bases stayed unmatched. CDR1 and CDR2 from the germline V gene are SGHVS and FNYEAQ. The CDR3 bases are TGTGCCAGCAGCCCTCGGACAGGGGGCTTCTACGAGCAGTACTTC. Protein product: CASSPRTGGFYEQYF.

This chain joins TRBV7-9 and TRBJ1-2, with 7 nucleotides matching TRBD1. V shed 3 bases and J 2 bases; nucleotides not matched to a gene: 6. The CDR3 is made up of 15 amino acids. CDR1 SEHNR and CDR2 FQNEAQ come from the germline V gene (reference sequence). The CDR3: CASSFIQGRNYGYTF. In DNA form, the CDR3 reads TGTGCCAGCAGCTTCATACAGGGGAGGAACTATGGCTACACCTTC.

The genes are TRBV6-1 and TRBJ1-4; D not resolved. This CDR3 spans 15 amino acids. Germline CDR1 is MNHNS and CDR2 is SASEGT. Deletions cut 5 bases from V and 2 bases from J, with 12 bases between. Written as DNA, the CDR3 is TGTGCCAGCAGTCTTTCAAGGGCGACTAATGAAAAACTGTTTTTT. It yields the protein CASSLSRATNEKLFF.

The V call is TRBV7-8, the J call TRBJ2-7, with TRBD2 matching over 13 bases. Germline V gives CDR1 SGHVS, CDR2 FQNEAQ. The CDR3 runs 15 residues. V dropped 6 bases and J dropped 5; count of bases not matched to a gene: 7. CDR3 coding DNA: TGTGCCAGCAGTCCGGGACTAGCGGGAAACGACGAGCAGTACTTC. Its translation: CASSPGLAGNDEQYF.

The rearrangement joins TRBV28 to TRBJ1-4; 10 bases fit TRBD1. The CDR3 sequence is 14 residues long. J lost 7 bases, V lost 10 bases, and 9 bases had no gene match. Germline CDR1 MDHEN, CDR2 SYDVKM. The CDR3 nucleotides read TGTGCCACGAGGGGGGACAGGGGAGGTGAAAAACTGTTTTTT. Residues: CATRGDRGGEKLFF.

The gene calls are TRBV7-2 and TRBJ2-1, with D uncertain. Germline V lookup: CDR1 SGHTA, CDR2 FQGNSA. V was clipped by 4 bases and J by 6 bases, with 10 bases between them. The CDR3 contains 13 residues. This CDR3 reads CASSSDFINEQFF. The CDR3 coding sequence is TGTGCCAGCAGCTCCGACTTTATCAATGAGCAGTTCTTC.

CDR3 DNA sequence: TGTGCCAGCAGCTTAGGGGAAGATACGCAGTATTTT. Amino acid sequence: CASSLGEDTQYF. The chain uses TRBV11-3 and TRBJ2-3; D is uncertain. Germline assignment: CDR1 SGHNT and CDR2 YENEEA. V lost 1 base, J lost 5 bases, and 4 bases lay in between. This CDR3 is built from 12 residues.

This chain connects TRBV19 to TRBJ2-5; 7 nucleotides line up with TRBD2. The CDR3 loop spans 15 amino acids. Per germline, CDR1 LNHDA and CDR2 SQIVND (reference sequence). With V trimmed by 9 bases and J by 2 bases, 12 bases remained unmatched. CDR3 in amino acids: CASRMVGGWQETQYF. The CDR3 DNA is TGTGCCAGCCGGATGGTGGGGGGGTGGCAAGAGACCCAGTACTTC. Full variable domain (missing parts from reference TRBV19 and TRBJ2-5): DGGITQSPKYLFRKEGQNVTLSCEQNLNHDAMYWYRQDPGQGLRLIYYSQIVNDFQKGDIAEGYSVSREKKESFPLTVTSAQKNPTAFYLCASRMVGGWQETQYFGPGTRLLVL.

This clone has a handful of counts. V and J are TRBV5-1 and TRBJ2-1; 7 bases line up with TRBD2. V shed 4 bases, J shed 5 bases, and the junction held 12 bases outside the gene matches. The CDR3 spans 16 residues. Per germline, CDR1 SGHRS and CDR2 YFSETQ. The CDR3 DNA reads TGCGCCAGCAGCCAACCTACGACTAGCCTAGACAATGAGCAGTTCTTC. Protein sequence: CASSQPTTSLDNEQFF.

CDR3 region: CASRPGTGGVNQPQHF. The CDR3 nucleotides read TGTGCCAGCCGCCCAGGGACAGGGGGGGTCAATCAGCCCCAGCATTTT. The rearrangement links TRBV2 to TRBJ1-5, with 11 positions matching TRBD1. Germline lookup yields CDR1 SNHLY and CDR2 FYNNEI. CDR3 length: 16 residues. The ends lost 8 bases at V and 3 bases at J; junction bases unmatched: 9.

The DNA of the CDR3 is TGTGCCAGCAGCTTAGGCGGGAGTGTCGGAGAGACCCAGTACTTC. Translation gives CASSLGGSVGETQYF. The V and J genes are TRBV7-9 and TRBJ2-5, with 7 bases that match TRBD2. This CDR3 is 15 amino acids long. Germline CDR1 reads SEHNR; CDR2 reads FQNEAQ (reference sequence). V lost 1 base and J lost 4; bases outside the gene matches: 6.

The chain carries TRBV7-3 and TRBJ2-3, with D possibly being TRBD1 or TRBD2 (5 bases each). Germline V gene data show CDR1 as SGHTA and CDR2 as FQGTGA. There are 13 residues in the CDR3. V was shortened by 4 bases and J by 9 bases, with 14 bases between the two germline ends. CDR3 sequence reads: CASSSTGTGTQYF. CDR3 sequence (DNA): TGTGCCAGCAGCTCAACAGGAACGGGGACGCAGTATTTT.